A single sample is the source of the 16 T cell receptor beta chains below, sequenced in a study of a mutant IDH1 vaccine in newly diagnosed glioma. Time point indicated: week 35, safety follow-up. In the vaccine, a single dose held 300 ug of the mutant IDH1 20-mer peptide, along with topical imiquimod. Their antigen targets remain unknown. The repertoire was sequenced with immunoSEQ multiplex PCR; TCRdb's copy has only in-frame clones and lacks some. The sample yields some 31,000 clones, roughly 80% seen once. The input for sequencing was PBMCs, taken from a glioma patient whose treatment included an IDH1 peptide vaccine. The receptor source for this set is a woman in her twenties or thirties with glioma. Some clones in this sample may be carry-over from other donors' samples.

The rearrangement joins TRBV27 to TRBJ1-5; D not certain. The CDR3 runs to 15 residues. V shed 2 bases and J shed 0 bases, with 8 bases lying between them. Germline loops: CDR1 MNHEY, CDR2 SMNVEV (reference sequence). CDR3 sequence reads: CASSLEGSSNQPQHF. DNA for the CDR3: TGTGCCAGCAGTTTAGAGGGAAGTAGCAATCAGCCCCAGCATTTT.

J is TRBJ2-1 and V is TRBV18; 7 nucleotides match TRBD1. This CDR3 contains 16 residues. Trimming at V came to 6 bases and at J to 2 bases, leaving 10 bases not matched to a gene. Germline assignment: CDR1 KGHSH and CDR2 LQKENI. CDR3 sequence: CASSQTQQGTYNEQFF. The CDR3 DNA sequence: TGTGCCAGCTCGCAAACCCAACAGGGGACCTACAATGAGCAGTTCTTC.

This clone was recorded only once. This chain links TRBV6-5 with TRBJ2-3; TRBD1 is a possible D gene (8 bases). The CDR3 loop spans 15 amino acids. CDR1 is MNHEY, CDR2 SVGAGI, per germline. The V gene lost 6 bases and the J gene lost 4 bases, with 17 bases spanning the gap. DNA for the CDR3: TGTGCCAGCAGCGACAGGGGAGGGTCGGCAGATACGCAGTATTTT. Amino acids: CASSDRGGSADTQYF.

In this sample, this clone turned up a few times. This chain joins TRBV29-1 and TRBJ2-5, with 9 bases fitting TRBD1. Germline CDR1 and CDR2: SQVTM and ANQGSEA. V was clipped by 7 bases and J by 4 bases; unmatched bases: 10. This CDR3 comprises 14 residues. Written as DNA, the CDR3 is TGCAGCGCTAAAATGGGGACAGGGACAGAGACCCAGTACTTC. Translation: CSAKMGTGTETQYF.

CDR3 coding DNA: TGTGCCAGCTCACCCCCCGGTAGCAATCAGCCCCAGCATTTT. Protein product: CASSPPGSNQPQHF. The rearrangement uses TRBV18 and TRBJ1-5; D is uncertain. The CDR3 is 14 residues long. Germline lookup yields CDR1 KGHSH and CDR2 LQKENI. Deletions cut 3 bases from V and 0 bases from J, with 6 bases between. The full variable domain, in which reference TRBV18 and TRBJ1-5 provide the parts outside the CDR3, is NAGVMQNPRHLVRRRGQEARLRCSPMKGHSHVYWYRQLPEEGLKFMVYLQKENIIDESGMPKERFSAEFPKEGPSILRIQQVVRGDSAAYFCASSPPGSNQPQHFGDGTRLSIL.

The rearrangement links TRBV12-5 to TRBJ2-5; 8 bases line up with TRBD1. This CDR3 has 14 amino acids. The germline gives CDR1 LGHNT, CDR2 FRNRAP. V was pared by 5 bases and J by 4 bases, with 6 bases of the junction left unmatched. CDR3 coding DNA: TGTGCTAGTGGTCTCTTCACAGGGGGAGAGACCCAGTACTTC. It translates to CASGLFTGGETQYF.

This clone was observed a handful of times. The chain couples TRBV7-2 to TRBJ2-7; tentative D call: TRBD1 (5 bases). The V gene lost 1 base and the J gene lost 0 bases, with 10 bases spanning the gap. This CDR3 spans 15 amino acids. Germline V CDR1 and CDR2: SGHTA, FQGNSA. DNA of the CDR3: TGTGCCAGCAGCTTAGGTGGGGCCCTCTCCTACGAGCAGTACTTC. Protein product: CASSLGGALSYEQYF. Complete variable domain (other parts from reference TRBV7-2 and TRBJ2-7): GAGVSQSPSNKVTEKGKDVELRCDPISGHTALYWYRQSLGQGLEFLIYFQGNSAPDKSGLPSDRFSAERTGGSVSTLTIQRTQQEDSAVYLCASSLGGALSYEQYFGPGTRLTVT.

This chain uses TRBV19 with TRBJ1-1, with D uncertain. The V gene's germline CDR1 is LNHDA and CDR2 SQIVND (reference sequence). Trimming stripped 3 bases from V and 0 bases from J, with 5 bases between. The CDR3 consists of 13 residues. Here the CDR3 DNA reads TGTGCCAGTAGTATGGACTTGAACACTGAAGCTTTCTTT. It specifies CASSMDLNTEAFF.

The genes are TRBV4-1 and TRBJ1-5; possibly TRBD1 for D (6 bases). V lost 0 bases, J lost 4 bases, and 10 bases lay in between. CDR1 and CDR2 from the germline V gene are MGHRA and YSYEKL. The length of the CDR3 is 15 residues. The CDR3 region is CASSQEGGRNQPQHF. The CDR3 coding sequence is TGCGCCAGCAGCCAAGAAGGGGGACGGAATCAGCCCCAGCATTTT.

The V call is TRBV9, the J call TRBJ2-7, with D unresolved. Germline V gives CDR1 SGDLS, CDR2 YYNGEE. The CDR3 is 13 amino acids. Trimming cost V 2 bases and J 7 bases, with 13 bases left between them. This CDR3 is CASSVDPWQEQYF. CDR3 nucleotide sequence: TGTGCCAGCAGCGTCGATCCTTGGCAGGAGCAGTACTTC.

The V and J genes are TRBV13 and TRBJ1-4; D is unresolved. The CDR3 is made up of 17 amino acids. CDR1 PRHDT and CDR2 FYEKMQ come from the germline V gene (reference sequence). Trimming removed 3 bases from V and 2 bases from J, with 16 bases in between. CDR3 residues: CASSLSGRRSTNEKLFF. In DNA, the CDR3 is TGTGCCAGCAGCTTGAGTGGGCGGAGATCGACTAATGAAAAACTGTTTTTT.

The chain links TRBV30 to TRBJ1-5; TRBD1 matches at 9 bases. This CDR3 has 18 amino acids. Trimming cost V 2 bases and J 0 bases; bases outside gene matches: 11. Germline assignment: CDR1 GTSNPN and CDR2 SVGIG (reference sequence). The CDR3 nucleotides are TGTGCCTGGAGTTCAGACAGGGGGTCCACCCATAGCAATCAGCCCCAGCATTTT. This sequence encodes CAWSSDRGSTHSNQPQHF.

The chain carries TRBV19 and TRBJ1-3; the D is unclear. Trimming left V 6 bases short and J 8 bases short, with 20 bases between. Germline CDR1 reads LNHDA; CDR2 reads SQIVND (reference sequence). The CDR3 covers 15 residues. The CDR3 region is CASSSRLGIGYTIYF. The CDR3 nucleotides read TGTGCCAGTAGCTCCAGGTTAGGGATCGGCTACACCATATATTTT.

The V call is TRBV9, the J call TRBJ2-6, with D possibly being TRBD1 (5 bases). The CDR3 is 18 amino acids. CDR1 SGDLS and CDR2 YYNGEE come from the germline V gene. Trimming stripped 2 bases from V and 0 bases from J, with 15 bases between. The CDR3 protein is CASSVSTSGYSGANVLTF. In nucleotides, the CDR3 is TGTGCCAGCAGCGTGTCCACTTCAGGGTACTCTGGGGCCAACGTCCTGACTTTC.

The chain combines TRBV18 with TRBJ1-1, with 7 positions matching TRBD1. J gave up 7 bases and V 6 bases, and 11 bases lay outside the gene matches. The CDR3 extends over 14 amino acids. Germline assignment: CDR1 KGHSH and CDR2 LQKENI. The CDR3 sequence is CASSPRRGDLEAFF. CDR3 DNA sequence: TGTGCCAGCTCTCCGCGCAGGGGGGACCTTGAAGCTTTCTTT.

The chain couples TRBV30 to TRBJ2-3, with D possibly being TRBD1 (5 bases). This CDR3 spans 15 amino acids. The V gene's germline CDR1 is GTSNPN and CDR2 SVGIG (reference sequence). V lost 0 bases and J lost 1, with 11 bases in between. This CDR3 reads CAWSVGAPGTDTQYF. The CDR3 DNA follows: TGTGCCTGGAGTGTAGGGGCGCCGGGCACAGATACGCAGTATTTT.